A single sample is the source of the 17 T cell receptor beta chains below, sequenced in a study of blood T cell repertoires in COVID-19. TCRdb's table, derived via immunoSEQ multiplex PCR, lists solely in-frame clones and lacks some. This table holds 150,000 to 200,000 clones, nearly 85% found once. The sample taken for sequencing was peripheral blood. Source of these receptors: a young woman with acute or convalescent COVID-19.

The chain carries TRBV1 and TRBJ2-3; TRBD2 was called by the table and not checked on the DNA. TRBV1 is an annotated pseudogene. The CDR3 sequence is 16 residues long. CDR3 in DNA: TGCACCAGCAGCCATCGGAGGGAGGGCCTGACAGATACGCAGTATTTT. This gives the protein CTSSHRREGLTDTQYF.

The chain recombines TRBV7-2 with TRBJ2-1; D is unclear. From germline, CDR1 is SGHTA and CDR2 FQGNSA. This CDR3 comprises 11 residues. Trimming cost V 2 bases and J 10 bases, with 6 bases left between them. The CDR3: CASSLFSEQFF. The DNA of the CDR3 is TGTGCCAGCAGCTTATTTAGCGAGCAGTTCTTC.

CDR3 residues: CASSQRGQANYGYTF. The CDR3 DNA reads TGTGCCAGCTCCCAAAGGGGACAGGCAAACTATGGCTACACCTTC. The chain is built from TRBV27 and TRBJ1-2; 8 bases line up with TRBD1. Germline CDR1 is MNHEY and CDR2 is SMNVEV (reference sequence). J gave up 2 bases and V 8 bases, and 10 bases lay outside the gene matches. The CDR3 totals 15 residues.

This clone was detected once. The chain couples TRBV11-2 to TRBJ2-4, with a weak D call TRBD2 (6 bases). V lost 5 bases, J lost 7 bases, and 12 bases lay in between. This CDR3 is built from 13 residues. Germline loops: CDR1 SGHAT, CDR2 FQNNGV. CDR3 sequence reads: CASSLPGGNIQYF. The CDR3 bases are TGTGCCAGCAGCCTCCCAGGAGGGAACATTCAGTACTTC.

The rearrangement links TRBV7-3 to TRBJ2-7; no reliable D call. CDR3 length: 14 amino acids. The germline gives CDR1 SGHTA, CDR2 FQGTGA. V was clipped by 2 bases and J by 1 base, with 9 bases between them. CDR3 residues: CASSLSSSSYEQYF. In DNA form, the CDR3 reads TGTGCCAGCAGCTTATCCTCCAGTTCCTACGAGCAGTACTTC. Full variable domain (outside the CDR3, taken from reference TRBV7-3 and TRBJ2-7): GAGVSQTPSNKVTEKGKYVELRCDPISGHTALYWYRQSLGQGPEFLIYFQGTGAADDSGLPNDRFFAVRPEGSVSTLKIQRTERGDSAVYLCASSLSSSSYEQYFGPGTRLTVT.

This clone was detected only once. The V gene is TRBV11-3, the J gene TRBJ2-1; 10 bases align to TRBD2. Germline CDR1 and CDR2: SGHNT and YENEEA. This CDR3 has 17 residues. V dropped 0 bases and J dropped 7; count of bases not matched to a gene: 9. CDR3 region: CASSLEGAGGLLNEQFF. The CDR3, as DNA: TGTGCCAGCAGCTTAGAGGGAGCGGGAGGGCTCCTTAATGAGCAGTTCTTC.

The chain combines TRBV19 with TRBJ2-1; unclear D gene. The CDR3 runs 14 residues. Trimming stripped 0 bases from V and 10 bases from J, with 13 bases between. Looked up from germline, CDR1 is LNHDA and CDR2 is SQIVND (reference sequence). The chain's CDR3 is CASSIDTVRREQFF. The CDR3 DNA is TGTGCCAGTAGTATAGACACGGTGCGGCGGGAGCAGTTCTTC.

The gene calls are TRBV18 and TRBJ2-4, with TRBD2 matching 9 bases. Losses at the gene ends were 6 bases for V and 2 bases for J; bases not matched to a gene: 8. This CDR3 has 16 residues. Germline V gives CDR1 KGHSH, CDR2 LQKENI. CDR3 nucleotide sequence: TGTGCCAGCTCTCCTCGGACTAGCGACCCCAAAAACATTCAGTACTTC. This encodes CASSPRTSDPKNIQYF.

V gene TRBV19 combines with J gene TRBJ2-3; D ambiguous. In germline, CDR1 is LNHDA, CDR2 SQIVND (reference sequence). V lost 3 bases and J 2 bases, leaving 6 bases between the germline ends. The CDR3 has 13 amino acids. The CDR3 loop reads CASSISFTDTQYF. The CDR3 bases are TGTGCCAGTAGTATTTCTTTCACAGATACGCAGTATTTT.

The genes are TRBV6-6 and TRBJ2-2, with 8 bases that match TRBD1. This CDR3 spans 15 amino acids. After removal of 7 bases from V and 0 bases from J, the junction contained 4 bases not matched to a gene. In germline, CDR1 is MNHNY, CDR2 SVGAGI (reference sequence). CDR3 sequence: CASIRGQANTGELFF. DNA for the CDR3: TGTGCCAGCATCCGGGGACAGGCGAACACCGGGGAGCTGTTTTTT.

This clone came up once. The chain employs TRBV6-2 or TRBV6-3 and TRBJ2-1; 8 positions match TRBD2. Germline CDR1 reads MNHEY; CDR2 reads SVGEGT. The CDR3 consists of 18 residues. The junction had 11 bases not matched to a gene; V was cut back by 0 bases and J by 4 bases. CDR3 in amino acids: CASSYSVPGGSPYNEQFF. In DNA, the CDR3 is TGTGCCAGCAGTTACTCGGTTCCGGGGGGGTCCCCTTACAATGAGCAGTTCTTC.

This clone was detected once. Other DNA sequences within the sample encode an identical CDR3. The chain employs TRBV27 and TRBJ1-3, with a tentative D call TRBD1 (5 bases). V was cut by 6 bases and J by 0 bases, with 9 bases left in between. The CDR3 has 14 residues. The germline CDR1 and CDR2 sequences are MNHEY and SMNVEV (reference sequence). DNA of the CDR3: TGTGCCAGCAGCCGGGGGGGCTCTGGAAACACCATATATTTT. Residues: CASSRGGSGNTIYF.

This clone has a handful of counts. This sequence joins TRBV28 and TRBJ2-7, with unresolved D. This CDR3 is built from 15 residues. Germline V gene sequence: CDR1 MDHEN, CDR2 SYDVKM. The V gene lost 3 bases and the J gene lost 3 bases, with 15 bases spanning the gap. The CDR3 region is CASSFFTSSSYEQYF. The CDR3 DNA reads TGTGCCAGCAGTTTCTTTACCTCATCTAGCTACGAGCAGTACTTC.

This chain's CDR3 is CASSPGRIRIQYF. In DNA form, the CDR3 reads TGTGCCAGCAGTCCAGGGCGGATCCGCATTCAGTACTTC. V and J are TRBV28 and TRBJ2-4, with a tentative D call TRBD1 (5 bases). This CDR3 is 13 amino acids long. Germline CDR1 and CDR2: MDHEN and SYDVKM. V was clipped by 5 bases and J by 9 bases, with 14 bases between them.

In its sample, this clone was seen a few times. CDR3 loop: CASSSGQGNTIYF. The CDR3 DNA follows: TGTGCCAGCAGCTCGGGACAGGGAAACACCATATATTTT. The J gene is TRBJ1-3, the V gene TRBV5-6, with 7 bases matching TRBD1. With 3 bases clipped from V and 4 bases from J, the junction kept 1 base outside the gene matches. Looked up from germline, CDR1 is SGHDT and CDR2 is YYEEEE. The CDR3 consists of 13 residues.

The chain has TRBV14 and TRBJ2-1, with 8 bases aligning to TRBD2. Germline V gene lookup returns CDR1 SGHDN and CDR2 FVKESK. This CDR3 is built from 19 residues. Trimming at V came to 2 bases and at J to 4 bases, leaving 16 bases not matched to a gene. DNA of the CDR3: TGTGCCAGCAGCCAAATGGGGGGCCCCGGGACTAGAGTTTACAATGAGCAGTTCTTC. Translating gives CASSQMGGPGTRVYNEQFF.

In DNA, the CDR3 is TGCGCCACGGGTCCCAATCCTGCCTCCTACGAGCAGTACTTC. This sequence encodes CATGPNPASYEQYF. The V and J genes are TRBV5-1 and TRBJ2-7; D is ambiguous. The V and J ends lost 9 bases and 0 bases respectively, with 16 bases between them. The CDR3 totals 14 residues. CDR1 and CDR2 (germline): SGHRS, YFSETQ.